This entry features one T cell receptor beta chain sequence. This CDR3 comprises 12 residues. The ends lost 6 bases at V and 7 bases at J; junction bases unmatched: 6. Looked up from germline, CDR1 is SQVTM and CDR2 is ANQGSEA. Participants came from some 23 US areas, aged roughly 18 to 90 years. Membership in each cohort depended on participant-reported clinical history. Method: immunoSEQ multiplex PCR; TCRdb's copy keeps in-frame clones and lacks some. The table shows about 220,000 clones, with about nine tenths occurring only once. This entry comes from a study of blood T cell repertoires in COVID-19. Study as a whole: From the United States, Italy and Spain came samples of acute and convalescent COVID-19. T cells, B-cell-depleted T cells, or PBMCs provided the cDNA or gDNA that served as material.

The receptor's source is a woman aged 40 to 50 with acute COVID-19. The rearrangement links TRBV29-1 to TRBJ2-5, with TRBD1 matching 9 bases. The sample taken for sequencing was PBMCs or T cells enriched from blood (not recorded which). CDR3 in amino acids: CSVGQGKGTQYF. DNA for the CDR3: TGCAGCGTGGGACAGGGTAAAGGGACCCAGTACTTC.